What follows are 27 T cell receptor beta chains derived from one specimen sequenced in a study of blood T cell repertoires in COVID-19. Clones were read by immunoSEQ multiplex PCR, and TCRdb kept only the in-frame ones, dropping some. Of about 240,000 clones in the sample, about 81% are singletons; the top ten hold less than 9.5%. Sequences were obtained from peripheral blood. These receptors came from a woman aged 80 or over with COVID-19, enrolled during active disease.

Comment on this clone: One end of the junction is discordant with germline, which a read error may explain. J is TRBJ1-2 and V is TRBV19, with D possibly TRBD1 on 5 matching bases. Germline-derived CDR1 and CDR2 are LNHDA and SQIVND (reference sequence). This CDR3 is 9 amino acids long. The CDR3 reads CASSLRQNF. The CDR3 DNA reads TGTGCCAGTAGTCTTCGACAGAACTTC.

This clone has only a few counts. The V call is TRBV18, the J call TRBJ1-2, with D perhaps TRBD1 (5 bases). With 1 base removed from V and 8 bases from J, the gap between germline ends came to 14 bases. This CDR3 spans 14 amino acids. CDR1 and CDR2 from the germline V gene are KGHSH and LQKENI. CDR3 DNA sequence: TGTGCCAGCTCACCACAGAAGGGGAATCGCGGCTACACCTTC. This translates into CASSPQKGNRGYTF.

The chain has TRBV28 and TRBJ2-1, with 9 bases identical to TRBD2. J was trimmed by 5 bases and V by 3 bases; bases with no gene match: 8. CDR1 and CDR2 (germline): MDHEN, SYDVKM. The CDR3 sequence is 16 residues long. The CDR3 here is CASSLPGLAGNNEQFF. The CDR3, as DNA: TGTGCCAGCAGTTTGCCGGGACTAGCAGGGAACAATGAGCAGTTCTTC.

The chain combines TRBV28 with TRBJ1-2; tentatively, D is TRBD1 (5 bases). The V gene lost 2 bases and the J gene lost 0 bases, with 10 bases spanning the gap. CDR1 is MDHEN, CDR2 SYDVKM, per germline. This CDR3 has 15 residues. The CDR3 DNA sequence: TGTGCCAGCAGTTTAGGGGGGTCCCCTAACTATGGCTACACCTTC. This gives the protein CASSLGGSPNYGYTF.

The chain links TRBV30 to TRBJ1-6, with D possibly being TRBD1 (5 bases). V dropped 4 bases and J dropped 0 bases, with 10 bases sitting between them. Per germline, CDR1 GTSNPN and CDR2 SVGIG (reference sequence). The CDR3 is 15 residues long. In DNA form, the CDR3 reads TGTGCCTGGACCGCCGACAGCTCCTATAATTCACCCCTCCACTTT. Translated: CAWTADSSYNSPLHF.

The CDR3 protein is CASSSLDRLGGYTF. CDR3 in DNA: TGTGCCAGCAGTTCATTGGACAGGTTGGGGGGCTACACCTTC. The chain joins TRBV27 to TRBJ1-2, with 7 bases identical to TRBD1. The germline V gene encodes CDR1 MNHEY and CDR2 SMNVEV (reference sequence). The J segment lost 8 bases and the V segment lost 4 bases, leaving 10 bases of the junction unmatched. This CDR3 region has 14 residues.

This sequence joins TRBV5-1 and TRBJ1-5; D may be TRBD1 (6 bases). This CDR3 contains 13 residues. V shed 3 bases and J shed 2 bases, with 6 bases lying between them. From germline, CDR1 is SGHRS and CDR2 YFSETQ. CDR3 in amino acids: CASSSGGNQPQHF. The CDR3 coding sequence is TGCGCCAGCAGCTCAGGGGGCAATCAGCCCCAGCATTTT.

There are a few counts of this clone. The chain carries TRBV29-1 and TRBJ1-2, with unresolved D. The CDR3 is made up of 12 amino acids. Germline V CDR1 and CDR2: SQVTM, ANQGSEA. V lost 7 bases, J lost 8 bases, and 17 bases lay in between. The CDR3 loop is CSAATRGWGYTF. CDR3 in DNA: TGCAGCGCAGCCACCCGAGGTTGGGGCTACACCTTC.

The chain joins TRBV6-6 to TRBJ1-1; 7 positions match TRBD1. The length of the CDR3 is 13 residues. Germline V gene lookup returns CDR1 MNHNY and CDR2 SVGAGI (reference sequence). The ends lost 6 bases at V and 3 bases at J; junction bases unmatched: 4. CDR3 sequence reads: CASSQQGYTEAFF. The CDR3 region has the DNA TGTGCCAGCAGCCAACAGGGGTACACTGAAGCTTTCTTT.

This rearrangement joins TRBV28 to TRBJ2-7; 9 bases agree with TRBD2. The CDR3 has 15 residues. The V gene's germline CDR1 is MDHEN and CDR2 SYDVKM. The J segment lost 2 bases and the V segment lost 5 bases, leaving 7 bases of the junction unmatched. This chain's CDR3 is CASSALAGEPYEQYF. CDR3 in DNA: TGTGCCAGCAGTGCATTAGCGGGGGAACCCTACGAGCAGTACTTC.

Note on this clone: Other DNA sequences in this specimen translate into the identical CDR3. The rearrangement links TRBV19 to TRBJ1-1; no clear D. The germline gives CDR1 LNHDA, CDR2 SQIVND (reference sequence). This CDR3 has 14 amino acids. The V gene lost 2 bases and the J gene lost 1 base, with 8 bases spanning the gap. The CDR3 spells CASSIRGSNTEAFF. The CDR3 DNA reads TGTGCCAGTAGTATACGAGGGTCGAACACTGAAGCTTTCTTT.

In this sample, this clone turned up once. CDR3 amino acids: CASSSRGGYTF. The CDR3 DNA is TGTGCCAGCAGCTCCAGGGGTGGCTACACCTTC. The chain couples TRBV11-2 to TRBJ1-2, with a weak D call TRBD1 (6 bases). Looked up from germline, CDR1 is SGHAT and CDR2 is FQNNGV. The length of the CDR3 is 11 residues. Trimming pared 4 bases from V and 7 bases from J, leaving 7 bases between.

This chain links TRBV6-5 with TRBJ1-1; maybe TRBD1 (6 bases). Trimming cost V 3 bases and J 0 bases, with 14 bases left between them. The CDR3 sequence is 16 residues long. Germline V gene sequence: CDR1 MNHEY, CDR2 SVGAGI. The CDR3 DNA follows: TGTGCCAGCAGTTATCAATGGACAGTTTTGAACACTGAAGCTTTCTTT. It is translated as CASSYQWTVLNTEAFF.

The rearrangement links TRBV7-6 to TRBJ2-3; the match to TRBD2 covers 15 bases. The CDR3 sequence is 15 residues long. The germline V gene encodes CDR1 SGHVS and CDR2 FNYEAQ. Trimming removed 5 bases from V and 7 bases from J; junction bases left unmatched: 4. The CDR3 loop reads CASSPGLAGGYTQYF. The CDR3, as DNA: TGTGCCAGCAGCCCGGGACTAGCGGGGGGTTATACGCAGTATTTT.

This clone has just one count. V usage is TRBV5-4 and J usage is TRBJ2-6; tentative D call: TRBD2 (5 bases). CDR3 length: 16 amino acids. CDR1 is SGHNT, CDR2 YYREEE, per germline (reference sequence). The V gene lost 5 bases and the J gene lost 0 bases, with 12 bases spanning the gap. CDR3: CASRVAGYSGANVLTF. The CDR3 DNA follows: TGTGCCAGCAGGGTGGCGGGTTACTCTGGGGCCAACGTCCTGACTTTC.

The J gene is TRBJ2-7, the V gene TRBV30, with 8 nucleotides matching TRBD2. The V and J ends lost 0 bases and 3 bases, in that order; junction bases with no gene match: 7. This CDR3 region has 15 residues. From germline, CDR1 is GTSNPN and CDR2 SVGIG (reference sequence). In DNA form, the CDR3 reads TGTGCCTGGAGTGTACGCCAGCGGGGGCTCTACGAGCAGTACTTC. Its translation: CAWSVRQRGLYEQYF.

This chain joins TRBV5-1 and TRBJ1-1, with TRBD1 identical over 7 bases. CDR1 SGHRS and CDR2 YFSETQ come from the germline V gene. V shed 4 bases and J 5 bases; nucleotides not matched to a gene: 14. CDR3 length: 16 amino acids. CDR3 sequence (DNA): TGCGCCAGCAGCCCGACCGTACAGGGGACTGGAACTGAAGCTTTCTTT. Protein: CASSPTVQGTGTEAFF.

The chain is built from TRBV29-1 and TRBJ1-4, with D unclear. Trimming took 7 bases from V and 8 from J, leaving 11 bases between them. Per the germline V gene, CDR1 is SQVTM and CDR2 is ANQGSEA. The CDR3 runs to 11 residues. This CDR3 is CSALGREKLFF. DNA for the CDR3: TGCAGCGCCCTCGGGAGGGAAAAACTGTTTTTT. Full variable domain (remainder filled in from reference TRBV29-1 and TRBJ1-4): SAVISQKPSRDICQRGTSLTIQCQVDSQVTMMFWYRQQPGQSLTLIATANQGSEATYESGFVIDKFPISRPNLTFSTLTVSNMSPEDSSIYLCSALGREKLFFGSGTQLSVL.

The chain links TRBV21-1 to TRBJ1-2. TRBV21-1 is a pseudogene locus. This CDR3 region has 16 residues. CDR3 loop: CASSTAGGRGGYGYTF. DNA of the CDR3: TGTGCCAGCAGCACGGCGGGGGGACGGGGGGGCTATGGCTACACCTTC.

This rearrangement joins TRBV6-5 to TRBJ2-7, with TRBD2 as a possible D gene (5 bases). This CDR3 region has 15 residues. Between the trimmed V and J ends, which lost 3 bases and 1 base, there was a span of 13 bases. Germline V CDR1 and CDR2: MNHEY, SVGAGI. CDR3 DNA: TGTGCCAGCAGTTATCCGGCGGGTCCTTCCTACGAGCAGTACTTC. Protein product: CASSYPAGPSYEQYF.

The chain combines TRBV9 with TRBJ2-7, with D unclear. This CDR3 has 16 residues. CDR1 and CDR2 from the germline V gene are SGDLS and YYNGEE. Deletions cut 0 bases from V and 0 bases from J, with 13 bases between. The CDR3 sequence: CASSVGPGTSSYEQYF. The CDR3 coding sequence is TGTGCCAGCAGCGTAGGACCAGGAACGAGCTCCTACGAGCAGTACTTC.

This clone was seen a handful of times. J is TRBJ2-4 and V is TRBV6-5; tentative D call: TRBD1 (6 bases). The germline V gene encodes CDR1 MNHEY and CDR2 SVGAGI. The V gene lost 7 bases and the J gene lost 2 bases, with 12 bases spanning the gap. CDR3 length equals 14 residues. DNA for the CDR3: TGTGCCAGCATCGAACAGGGCTCCAAAAACATTCAGTACTTC. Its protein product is CASIEQGSKNIQYF.

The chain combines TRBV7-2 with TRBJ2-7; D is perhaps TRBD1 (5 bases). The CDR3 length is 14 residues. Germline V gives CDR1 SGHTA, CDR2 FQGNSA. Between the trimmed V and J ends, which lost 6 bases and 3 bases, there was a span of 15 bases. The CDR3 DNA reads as TGTGCCAGCAGACGTTTGGGGCAGAGCTACGAGCAGTACTTC. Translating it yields CASRRLGQSYEQYF.

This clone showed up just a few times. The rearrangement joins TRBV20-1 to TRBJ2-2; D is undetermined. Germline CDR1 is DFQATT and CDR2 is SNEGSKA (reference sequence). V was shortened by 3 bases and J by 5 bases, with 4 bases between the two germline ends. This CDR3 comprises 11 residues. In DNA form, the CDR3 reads TGCAGTGCTAGGTCTACCGGGGAGCTGTTTTTT. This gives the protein CSARSTGELFF.

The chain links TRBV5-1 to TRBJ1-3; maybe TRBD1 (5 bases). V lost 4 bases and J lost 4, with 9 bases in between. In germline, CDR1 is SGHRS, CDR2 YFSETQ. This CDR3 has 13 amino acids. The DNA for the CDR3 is TGCGCCAGCAGCCAGGGTTCGGGAAACACCATATATTTT. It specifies CASSQGSGNTIYF. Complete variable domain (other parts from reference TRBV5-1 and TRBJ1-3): KAGVTQTPRYLIKTRGQQVTLSCSPISGHRSVSWYQQTPGQGLQFLFEYFSETQRNKGNFPGRFSGRQFSNSRSEMNVSTLELGDSALYLCASSQGSGNTIYFGEGSWLTVV.

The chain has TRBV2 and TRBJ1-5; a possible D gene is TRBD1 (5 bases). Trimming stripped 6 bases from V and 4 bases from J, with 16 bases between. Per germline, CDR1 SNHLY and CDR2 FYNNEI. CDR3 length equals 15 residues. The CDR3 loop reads CASSSGTHGNQPQHF. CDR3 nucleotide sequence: TGTGCCAGCAGCAGCGGGACTCACGGAAATCAGCCCCAGCATTTT.

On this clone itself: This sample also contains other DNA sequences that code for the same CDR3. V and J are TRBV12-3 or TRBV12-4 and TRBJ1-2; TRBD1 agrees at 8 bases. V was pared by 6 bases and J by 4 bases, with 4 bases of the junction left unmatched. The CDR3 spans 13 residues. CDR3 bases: TGTGCCAGCAGCCGACAGGGGTTCTATGGCTACACCTTC. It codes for CASSRQGFYGYTF.